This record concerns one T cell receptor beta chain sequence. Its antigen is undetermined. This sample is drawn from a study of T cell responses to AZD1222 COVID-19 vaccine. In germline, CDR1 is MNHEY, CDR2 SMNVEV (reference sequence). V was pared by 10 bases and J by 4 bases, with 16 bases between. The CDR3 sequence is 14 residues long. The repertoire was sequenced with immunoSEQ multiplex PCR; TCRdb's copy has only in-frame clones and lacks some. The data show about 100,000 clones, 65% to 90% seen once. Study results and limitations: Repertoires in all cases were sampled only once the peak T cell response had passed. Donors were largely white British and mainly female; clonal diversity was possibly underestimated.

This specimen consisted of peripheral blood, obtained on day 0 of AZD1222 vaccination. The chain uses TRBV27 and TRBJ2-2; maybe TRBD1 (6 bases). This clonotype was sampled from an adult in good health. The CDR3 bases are TGTGCCACCAGGGTGGTAGGGGGCACCGGGGAGCTGTTTTTT. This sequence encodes CATRVVGGTGELFF.